Sequencing of this T cell receptor beta chain was carried out in a study of response to subunit inactivated influenza vaccine. This clonotype was seen a few times. TCRdb ran MiXCR on the RT-PCR reads and lists one entry per CDR3 protein. The table lists roughly 170,000 distinct CDR3 sequences, approximately 8.7% of them singletons. Germline V gene data show CDR1 as SGHTA and CDR2 as FQGTGA. V gave up 5 bases and J gave up 2 bases, with 15 bases separating them. The CDR3 runs 16 residues. This clonotype was sampled from a man aged 50-59 years who received an inactivated influenza vaccine. The chain couples TRBV7-3 to TRBJ2-2, with D perhaps matching TRBD2 (6 bases). The specimen comprised non-naive T cells sorted from PBMCs, sampled on the day of vaccination. CDR3 sequence reads: CASSKNGGFNTGELFF. The CDR3 coding sequence is TGTGCCAGCAGCAAGAACGGGGGTTTTAACACCGGGGAGCTGTTTTTT.